Reported below is one T cell receptor beta chain. Repertoires were generated with immunoSEQ multiplex PCR, while TCRdb's copy carries only in-frame clones and drops some. The sample has roughly 1,200 clones; roughly 80% are singletons. The record originates from a study of hypomethylating agent response in myelodysplastic syndrome. Looked up from germline, CDR1 is LGHNA and CDR2 is YSLEER. Between the trimmed V and J ends, which lost 1 base and 5 bases, there was a span of 5 bases. CDR3 length: 13 residues. The sequence came from a human donor with myelodysplastic syndrome. This material consisted of bone marrow, taken before or after starting hypomethylating agent treatment for myelodysplastic syndrome (not recorded which). V gene TRBV4-3 combines with J gene TRBJ2-2; D is uncertain. CDR3 residues: CASSQVMTGELFF. The CDR3 nucleotides read TGCGCCAGCAGCCAAGTTATGACCGGGGAGCTGTTTTTT.